The present TCR beta chain was sequenced within a study of radiotherapy plus CTLA-4 blockade in lung cancer. Overall study context: Of the patients, 15% to 20% showed objective responses and 31% attained disease control. Whole-study results and caveats: Following radiotherapy plus ipilimumab, tumor-derived TCR clones expanded in the blood. Early clone dynamics of blood T cells, plus interferon-beta, reportedly predicted response best.

The CDR3 is made up of 17 amino acids. V was pared by 3 bases and J by 9 bases, with 17 bases of the junction left unmatched. Germline V lookup: CDR1 SGHTA, CDR2 FQGNSA. Concerning this clone: What it binds is unknown.

Sequenced by immunoSEQ multiplex PCR; TCRdb stores in-frame clones only, minus some. This table has some 66,000 clones, about four fifths appearing once. The chain combines TRBV7-2 with TRBJ2-1; TRBD2 agrees at 7 bases. This sample comprised peripheral blood, obtained from a patient treated with radiotherapy plus ipilimumab. This TCR was sampled from a human donor with non-small cell lung cancer who had a partial response to radiotherapy plus ipilimumab. CDR3 residues: CASSFRVGASGALEQFF. CDR3 nucleotide sequence: TGTGCCAGCAGCTTCCGTGTGGGAGCTAGCGGTGCACTTGAGCAGTTCTTC.